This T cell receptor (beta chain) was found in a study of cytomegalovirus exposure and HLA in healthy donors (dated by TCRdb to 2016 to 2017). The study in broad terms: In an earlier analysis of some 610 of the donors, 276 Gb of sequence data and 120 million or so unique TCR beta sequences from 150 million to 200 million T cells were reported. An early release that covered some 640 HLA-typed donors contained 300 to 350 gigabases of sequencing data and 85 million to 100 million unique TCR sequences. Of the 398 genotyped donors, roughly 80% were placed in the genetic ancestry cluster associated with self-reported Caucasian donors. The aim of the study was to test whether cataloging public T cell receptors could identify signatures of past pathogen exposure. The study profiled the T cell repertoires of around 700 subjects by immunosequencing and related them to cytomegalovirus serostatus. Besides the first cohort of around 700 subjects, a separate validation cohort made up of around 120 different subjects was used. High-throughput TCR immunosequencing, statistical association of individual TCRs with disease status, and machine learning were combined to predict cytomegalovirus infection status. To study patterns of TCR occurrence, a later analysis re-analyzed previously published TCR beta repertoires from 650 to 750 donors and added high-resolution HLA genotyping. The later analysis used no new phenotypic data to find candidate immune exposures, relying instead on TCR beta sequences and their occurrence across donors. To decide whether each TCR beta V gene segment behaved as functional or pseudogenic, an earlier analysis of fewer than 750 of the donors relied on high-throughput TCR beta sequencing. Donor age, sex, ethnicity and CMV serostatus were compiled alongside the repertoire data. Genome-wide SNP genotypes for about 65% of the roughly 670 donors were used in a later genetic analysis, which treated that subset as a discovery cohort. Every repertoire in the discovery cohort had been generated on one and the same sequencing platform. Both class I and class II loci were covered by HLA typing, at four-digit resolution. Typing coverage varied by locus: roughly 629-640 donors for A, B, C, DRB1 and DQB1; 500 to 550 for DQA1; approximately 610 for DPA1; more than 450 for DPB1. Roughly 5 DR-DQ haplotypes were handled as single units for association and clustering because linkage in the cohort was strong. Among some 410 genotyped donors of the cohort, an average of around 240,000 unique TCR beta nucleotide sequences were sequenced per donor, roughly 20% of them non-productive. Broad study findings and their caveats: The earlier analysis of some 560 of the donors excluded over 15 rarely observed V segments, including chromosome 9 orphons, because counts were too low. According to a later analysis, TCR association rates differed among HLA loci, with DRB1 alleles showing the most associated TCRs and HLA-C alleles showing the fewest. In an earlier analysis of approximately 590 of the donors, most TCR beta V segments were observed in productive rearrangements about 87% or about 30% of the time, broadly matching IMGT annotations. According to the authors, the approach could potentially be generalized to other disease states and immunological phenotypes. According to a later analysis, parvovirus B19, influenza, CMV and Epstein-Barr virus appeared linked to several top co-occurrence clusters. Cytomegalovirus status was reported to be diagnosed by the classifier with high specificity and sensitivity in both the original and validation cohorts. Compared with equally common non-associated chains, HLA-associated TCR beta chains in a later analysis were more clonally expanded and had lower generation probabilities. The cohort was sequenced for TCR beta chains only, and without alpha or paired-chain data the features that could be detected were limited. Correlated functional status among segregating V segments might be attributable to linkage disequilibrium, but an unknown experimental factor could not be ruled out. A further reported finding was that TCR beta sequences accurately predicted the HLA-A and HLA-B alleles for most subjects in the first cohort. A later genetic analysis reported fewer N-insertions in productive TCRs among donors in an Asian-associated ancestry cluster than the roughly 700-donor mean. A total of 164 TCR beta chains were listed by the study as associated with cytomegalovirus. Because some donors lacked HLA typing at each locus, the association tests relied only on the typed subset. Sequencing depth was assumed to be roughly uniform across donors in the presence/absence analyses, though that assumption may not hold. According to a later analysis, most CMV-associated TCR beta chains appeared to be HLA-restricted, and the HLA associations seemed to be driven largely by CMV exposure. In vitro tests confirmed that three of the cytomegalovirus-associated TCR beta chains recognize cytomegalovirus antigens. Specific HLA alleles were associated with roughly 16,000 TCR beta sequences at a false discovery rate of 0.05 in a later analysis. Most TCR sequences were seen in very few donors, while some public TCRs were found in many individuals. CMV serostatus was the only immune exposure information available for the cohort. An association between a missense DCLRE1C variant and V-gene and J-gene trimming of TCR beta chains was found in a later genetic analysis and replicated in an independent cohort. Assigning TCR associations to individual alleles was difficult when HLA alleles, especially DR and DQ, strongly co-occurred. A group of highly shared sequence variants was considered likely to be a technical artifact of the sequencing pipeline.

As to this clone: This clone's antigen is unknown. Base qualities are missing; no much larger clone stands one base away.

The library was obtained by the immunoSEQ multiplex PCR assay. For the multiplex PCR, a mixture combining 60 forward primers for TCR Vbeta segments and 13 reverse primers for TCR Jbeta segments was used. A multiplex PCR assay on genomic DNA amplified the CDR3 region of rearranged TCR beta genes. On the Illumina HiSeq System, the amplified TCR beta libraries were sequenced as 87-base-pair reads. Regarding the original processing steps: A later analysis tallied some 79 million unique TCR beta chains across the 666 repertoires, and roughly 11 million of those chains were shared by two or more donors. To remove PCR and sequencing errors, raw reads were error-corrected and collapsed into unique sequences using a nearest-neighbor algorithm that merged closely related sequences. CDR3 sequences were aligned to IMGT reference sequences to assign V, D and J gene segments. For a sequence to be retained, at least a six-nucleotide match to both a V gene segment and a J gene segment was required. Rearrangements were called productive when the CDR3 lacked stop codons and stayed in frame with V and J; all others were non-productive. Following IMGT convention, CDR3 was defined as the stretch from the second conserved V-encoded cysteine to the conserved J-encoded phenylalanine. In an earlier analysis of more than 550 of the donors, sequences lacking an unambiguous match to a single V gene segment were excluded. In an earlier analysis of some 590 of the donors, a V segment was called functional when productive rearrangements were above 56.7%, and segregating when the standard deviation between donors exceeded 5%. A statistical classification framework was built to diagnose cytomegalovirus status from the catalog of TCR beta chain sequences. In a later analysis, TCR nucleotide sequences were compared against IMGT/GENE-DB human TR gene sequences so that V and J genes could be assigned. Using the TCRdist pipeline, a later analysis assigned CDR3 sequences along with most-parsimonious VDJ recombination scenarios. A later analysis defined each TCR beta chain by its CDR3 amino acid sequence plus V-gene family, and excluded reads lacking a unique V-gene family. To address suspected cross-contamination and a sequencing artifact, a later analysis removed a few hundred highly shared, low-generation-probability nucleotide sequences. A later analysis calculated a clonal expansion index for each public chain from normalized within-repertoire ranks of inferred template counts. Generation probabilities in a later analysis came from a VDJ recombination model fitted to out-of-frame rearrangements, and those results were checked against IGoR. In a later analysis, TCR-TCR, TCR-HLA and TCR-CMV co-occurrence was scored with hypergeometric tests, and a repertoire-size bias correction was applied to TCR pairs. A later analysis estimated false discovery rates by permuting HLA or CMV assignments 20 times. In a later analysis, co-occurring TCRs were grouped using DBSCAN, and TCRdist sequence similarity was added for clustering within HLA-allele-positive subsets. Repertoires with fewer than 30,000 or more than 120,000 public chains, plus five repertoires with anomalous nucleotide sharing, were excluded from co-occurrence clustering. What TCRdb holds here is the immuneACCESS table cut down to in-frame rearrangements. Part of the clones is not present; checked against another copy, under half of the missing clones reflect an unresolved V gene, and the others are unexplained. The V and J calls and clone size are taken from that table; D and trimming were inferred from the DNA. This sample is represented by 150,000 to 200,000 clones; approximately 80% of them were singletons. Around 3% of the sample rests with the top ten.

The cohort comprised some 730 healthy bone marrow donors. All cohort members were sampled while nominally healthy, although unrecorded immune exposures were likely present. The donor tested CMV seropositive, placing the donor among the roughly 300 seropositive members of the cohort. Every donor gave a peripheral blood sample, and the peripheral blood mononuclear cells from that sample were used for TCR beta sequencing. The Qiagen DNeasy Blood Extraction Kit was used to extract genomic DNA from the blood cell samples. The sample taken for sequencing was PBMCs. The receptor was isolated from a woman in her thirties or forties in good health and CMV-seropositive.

The sequenced DNA is TGCGCCAGCAGCCAAGTACTTACAGGACCCGAGAAGACCCAGTACTTC. Its coded protein is CASSQVLTGPEKTQYF. The chain joins TRBV4-1 to TRBJ2-5, with TRBD1 tentatively as D gene (5 bases match). The CDR3 goes from the cysteine to the phenylalanine over 16 residues. Solely the CDR3 DNA is kept, with 48 bases framed from the first base. At the junction V is shortened by 1 base and J by 6 bases, with 18 bases in between. For CDR1 and CDR2, the germline V gene lists MGHRA and YSYEKL.